This T cell receptor (beta chain) stems from a study of CD8 T cells in Susac syndrome. After extraction with the RNeasy kit, 0.5 to 1 ug of the RNA was reverse transcribed using random hexamers. TCRdb redid the calling of the immunoSEQ multiplex PCR reads with MiXCR, one entry per CDR3 protein. The repertoire holds 130,000 to 150,000 distinct CDR3 sequences, with around 94% as singletons. Germline trimming cut 6 bases from V and 2 bases from J; bases unmatched to any gene: 9. This CDR3 comprises 15 residues. This clonotype showed up just a few times. This sequence joins TRBV12-3 or TRBV12-4 and TRBJ2-7; TRBD1 matches at 8 bases. This sequence was found in a human donor in good health. Material for sequencing was CD4+ T cells from PBMCs. CDR3 bases: TGTGCCAGCAGCATTGACAGGGGAATAACCTACGAGCAGTACTTC. Residues: CASSIDRGITYEQYF.